The sample holds many counts of the clone carrying this T cell receptor beta chain. Its antigen is undetermined. The data are from a study of T-cell memory formation after mild COVID-19. Study-wide results and caveats: What remained unconfirmed was the SARS-CoV-2 specificity of second-wave clones peaking on day 37.

From the 5' RACE reads, TCRdb called clonotypes with MiXCR, one entry per CDR3 protein. The sample shows fewer than 400,000 distinct CDR3 sequences, 10% to 15% of them seen only once. The TCR sequence derives from a man aged 18 to 30 who had mild COVID-19 (a few samples of this study predate the infection). Cell type and time point are not known. Sequencing was done on a sample of PBMCs or a T cell subset sorted from them (not recorded which).

The CDR3: CAWSRAGNQPQHF. In DNA form, the CDR3 reads TGTGCCTGGAGTCGGGCAGGGAATCAGCCCCAGCATTTT. The gene calls are TRBV30 and TRBJ1-5, with D perhaps matching TRBD1 (5 bases). CDR3 size: 13 residues. Trimming pared 2 bases from V and 4 bases from J, leaving 9 bases between. Germline V gene lookup returns CDR1 GTSNPN and CDR2 SVGIG (reference sequence).